The 8 T cell receptor beta chains presented below share a single source sample, sequenced in a study of graft-versus-host responses after intestinal transplantation (dated by TCRdb to the early 2020s). The intended sense of this specimen's time point label: cells obtained before transplantation from donor or recipient. These TCRs are of unknown antigen specificity. The library was made by the immunoSEQ multiplex PCR assay. The table was pulled from immuneACCESS by TCRdb, which kept in-frame rearrangements only. Such tables lose some clones; where checked, under half of the loss comes from unresolved V genes, and the rest has no known cause. The sample table lists 55,000 to 85,000 clones, roughly 90% of them with a count of one. The top ten clonotypes cover about 2.7% of the sample. The sample was unstimulated CD8+ T cells sorted from spleen or lymph node cells, taken before intestinal transplant. The receptors were gathered from a human donor who received an intestinal transplant.

The chain employs TRBV27 and TRBJ2-5; 8 bases line up with TRBD1. This CDR3 has 15 amino acids. The V gene's germline CDR1 is MNHEY and CDR2 SMNVEV (reference sequence). V shed 4 bases, J shed 4 bases, and the junction held 8 bases outside the gene matches. The CDR3 coding sequence is TGTGCCAGCAGTTCCTACCGGACAGGGCTAGAGACCCAGTACTTC. Its protein product is CASSSYRTGLETQYF.

The chain links TRBV28 to TRBJ1-5; TRBD1 might be the D (6 bases). The CDR3 runs to 17 residues. Germline loops: CDR1 MDHEN, CDR2 SYDVKM. V was shortened by 3 bases and J by 3 bases, with 18 bases between the two germline ends. For the CDR3, the DNA is TGTGCCAGCAGTTTCCTGACGTGGGGACACGCCAATCAGCCCCAGCATTTT. Encoded protein: CASSFLTWGHANQPQHF.

The rearrangement joins TRBV19 to TRBJ2-1; perhaps TRBD2 as D (5 bases). This CDR3 has 13 amino acids. V was pared by 8 bases and J by 2 bases, with 10 bases between. Germline CDR1 and CDR2: LNHDA and SQIVND (reference sequence). CDR3 in DNA: TGTGCCAGTTCCTCACTAGCCTACAATGAGCAGTTCTTC. This codes for CASSSLAYNEQFF. Full variable domain (outside the CDR3, taken from reference TRBV19 and TRBJ2-1): DGGITQSPKYLFRKEGQNVTLSCEQNLNHDAMYWYRQDPGQGLRLIYYSQIVNDFQKGDIAEGYSVSREKKESFPLTVTSAQKNPTAFYLCASSSLAYNEQFFGPGTRLTVL.

The chain is built from TRBV9 and TRBJ1-2, with D hard to call. V was shortened by 0 bases and J by 8 bases, with 8 bases between the two germline ends. The germline CDR1 and CDR2 sequences are SGDLS and YYNGEE. The CDR3 covers 12 residues. The DNA of the CDR3 is TGTGCCAGCAGCGTAGGAGTGGAGGGCTACACCTTC. Translated: CASSVGVEGYTF. The entire variable domain, with the rest obtained from reference TRBV9 and TRBJ1-2, is as follows: DSGVTQTPKHLITATGQRVTLRCSPRSGDLSVYWYQQSLDQGLQFLIQYYNGEERAKGNILERFSAQQFPDLHSELNLSSLELGDSALYFCASSVGVEGYTFGSGTRLTVV.

The chain recombines TRBV7-9 with TRBJ2-3; the D is unclear. Trimming shortened V by 3 bases and J by 4 bases, and 8 bases separated the two germline ends. Germline CDR1 SEHNR, CDR2 FQNEAQ (reference sequence). The CDR3 is 13 residues long. In DNA, the CDR3 is TGTGCCAGCAGCTTGACTTCCCCAGATACGCAGTATTTT. It translates to CASSLTSPDTQYF. The full variable domain, with the rest looked up from reference TRBV7-9 and TRBJ2-3, is DTGVSQNPRHKITKRGQNVTFRCDPISEHNRLYWYRQTLGQGPEFLTYFQNEAQLEKSRLLSDRFSAERPKGSFSTLEIQRTEQGDSAMYLCASSLTSPDTQYFGPGTRLTVL.

In this sample, this clone turned up once. The chain is built from TRBV12-5 and TRBJ2-3; 7 nucleotides align to TRBD1. The CDR3 runs 15 residues. Germline CDR1 and CDR2: LGHNT and FRNRAP. The J segment lost 3 bases and the V segment lost 1 base, leaving 4 bases of the junction unmatched. This CDR3 reads CASGLDRGWTDTQYF. The CDR3 region has the DNA TGTGCTAGTGGTTTGGACAGGGGTTGGACAGATACGCAGTATTTT.

V usage is TRBV7-9 and J usage is TRBJ1-1; possible D gene TRBD1, 6 bases. Trimming took 4 bases from V and 1 from J, leaving 10 bases between them. Germline V gives CDR1 SEHNR, CDR2 FQNEAQ (reference sequence). This CDR3 spans 14 amino acids. DNA for the CDR3: TGTGCCAGCAGCTGGGGACACCCGAACACTGAAGCTTTCTTT. Its translation is CASSWGHPNTEAFF.

This clone was detected a few times. The chain joins TRBV28 to TRBJ2-7, with D tentatively TRBD2 (5 bases). The V end was cut by 7 bases, the J end by 4 bases, with 17 bases between. There are 14 residues in the CDR3. CDR1 MDHEN and CDR2 SYDVKM come from the germline V gene. The CDR3 is CASTTPEGRYEQYF. The CDR3 nucleotides read TGTGCCAGCACCACCCCCGAGGGCCGGTACGAGCAGTACTTC.